What follows are 8 T cell receptor beta chains derived from one specimen sequenced in a study of cytomegalovirus exposure and HLA in healthy donors. Primers: 60 Vbeta forward and 13 Jbeta reverse. Assay used: immunoSEQ multiplex PCR; TCRdb lists only in-frame clones, some missing. The sample holds some 99,000 clones; approximately 80% are singletons and the top ten take roughly 8%. What was sequenced was PBMCs. These TCRs come from a female donor in good health and CMV-seronegative.

The rearrangement joins TRBV2 to TRBJ2-3, with 11 bases aligning to TRBD2. The CDR3 totals 19 residues. Germline CDR1 and CDR2: SNHLY and FYNNEI. The V segment lost 7 bases and the J segment 6 bases; nucleotides outside the gene matches: 21. The CDR3 sequence: CASTPIAGTSGALVDTQYF. The CDR3 nucleotides read TGTGCCAGCACCCCGATTGCGGGGACTAGCGGAGCCCTTGTGGATACGCAGTATTTT.

The gene calls are TRBV28 and TRBJ1-2; D is undetermined. Deletions cut 6 bases from V and 7 bases from J, with 12 bases between. The CDR3 sequence is 12 residues long. The germline V gene has CDR1 MDHEN and CDR2 SYDVKM. The CDR3 loop reads CASRSLRVGYTF. The CDR3 DNA reads as TGTGCCAGCAGGTCCCTCCGGGTTGGCTACACCTTC.

The CDR3 sequence: CASGEGGPRDTQYF. Written as DNA, the CDR3 is TGTGCCAGTGGTGAAGGAGGGCCAAGAGATACGCAGTATTTT. The chain uses TRBV6-5 and TRBJ2-3; D might be TRBD2 (6 bases). This CDR3 comprises 14 residues. The germline V gene encodes CDR1 MNHEY and CDR2 SVGAGI. V lost 9 bases and J lost 5, with 18 bases in between.

Details on this clone: Sequence at one end of the junction differs from germline and may be a read error. The CDR3 protein is CSSSTQGASSYEQYF. The CDR3 DNA reads as TGTTCCAGCAGCACCCAGGGGGCGAGTTCCTACGAGCAGTACTTC. The V call is TRBV7-9, the J call TRBJ2-7; TRBD1 agrees at 8 bases. This CDR3 contains 15 residues. Germline loops: CDR1 SEHNR, CDR2 FQNEAQ (reference sequence). Full variable domain (missing parts from reference TRBV7-9 and TRBJ2-7): DTGVSQNPRHKITKRGQNVTFRCDPISEHNRLYWYRQTLGQGPEFLTYFQNEAQLEKSRLLSDRFSAERPKGSFSTLEIQRTEQGDSAMYLCSSSTQGASSYEQYFGPGTRLTVT.

V gene TRBV5-8 combines with J gene TRBJ1-2, with a possible D match to TRBD1 (6 bases). CDR3 length equals 15 residues. Germline V gene lookup returns CDR1 SGHTS and CDR2 YDEGEE. V gave up 2 bases and J gave up 4 bases, with 15 bases separating them. For the CDR3, the DNA is TGTGCCAGCAGCTTATTGACAGGACTCCTCTATGGCTACACCTTC. It specifies CASSLLTGLLYGYTF.

This clone was observed once. This sequence joins TRBV7-3 and TRBJ1-3; 8 positions match TRBD1. This CDR3 is 14 amino acids long. In germline, CDR1 is SGHTA, CDR2 FQGTGA. Trimming at V came to 5 bases and at J to 3 bases, leaving 3 bases not matched to a gene. CDR3 sequence (DNA): TGTGCCAGCAGCCCCACAGGGGGTGGAAACACCATATATTTT. Residues: CASSPTGGGNTIYF.

The chain uses TRBV7-8 and TRBJ1-5; D is uncertain. Germline CDR1 reads SGHVS; CDR2 reads FQNEAQ. Trimming removed 1 base at V and 1 base at J, with 14 bases between. The CDR3 runs to 17 residues. The DNA of the CDR3 is TGTGCCAGCAGCTTAGACGAGGCCTACTGGAGCAATCAGCCCCAGCATTTT. It specifies CASSLDEAYWSNQPQHF.

The CDR3 bases are TGCGCCAGCAGCTATACCGACAGCTCCTACAATGAGCAGTTCTTC. Translating it yields CASSYTDSSYNEQFF. The chain has TRBV5-1 and TRBJ2-1, with D maybe TRBD1 (5 bases). This CDR3 is built from 15 residues. Trimming left V 3 bases short and J 0 bases short, with 10 bases between. Per the germline V gene, CDR1 is SGHRS and CDR2 is YFSETQ.